Given below is one T cell receptor (beta chain) in context. Germline assignment: CDR1 GTSNPN and CDR2 SVGIG (reference sequence). The V gene end was trimmed by 1 base and the J gene end by 4 bases; junction bases not matched to a gene: 11. The CDR3 loop spans 19 amino acids. The source of the sample is a study of blood T cell repertoires in COVID-19. The overall study: T cells, B-cell-depleted T cells, or PBMCs provided the cDNA or gDNA that served as material.

In the original analysis: Amplification from reference gene primers served as the basis for estimated nucleated cell counts. The assay was immunoSEQ multiplex PCR, and TCRdb's table has in-frame clones only and misses some. That table furnishes V, J and clone size, whereas the DNA furnished D and trimming. The repertoire holds around 140,000 clones, around 89% seen once, with approximately 2.3% in the top ten. The chain uses TRBV30 and TRBJ2-6, with TRBD2 identical over 12 bases. Sample: peripheral blood. The sequence was collected from a man in his 70s with active COVID-19. CDR3 sequence reads: CAWSAPKLAGGSGANVLTF. The CDR3 nucleotides read TGTGCCTGGAGTGCCCCCAAACTAGCGGGAGGTTCCGGGGCCAACGTCCTGACTTTC.